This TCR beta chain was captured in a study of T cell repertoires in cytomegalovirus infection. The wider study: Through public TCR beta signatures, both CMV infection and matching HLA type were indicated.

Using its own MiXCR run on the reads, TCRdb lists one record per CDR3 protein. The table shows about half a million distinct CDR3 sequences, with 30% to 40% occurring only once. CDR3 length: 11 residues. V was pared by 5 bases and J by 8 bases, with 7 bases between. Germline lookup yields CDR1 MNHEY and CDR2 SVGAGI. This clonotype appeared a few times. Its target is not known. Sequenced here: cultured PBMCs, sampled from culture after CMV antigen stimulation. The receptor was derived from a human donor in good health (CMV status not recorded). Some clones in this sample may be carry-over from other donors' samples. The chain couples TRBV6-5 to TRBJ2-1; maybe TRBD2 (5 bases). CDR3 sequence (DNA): TGTGCCAGCAGTATCGGGGATGAGCAGTTCTTC. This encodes CASSIGDEQFF.